The 23 T cell receptor beta chains below all came from one sample that was sequenced in a study of CD8 T cells in Susac syndrome. The RNA, about 0.45 to 1 ug, was put through reverse transcription using random hexamers. A single record per CDR3 protein comes from TCRdb applying MiXCR to the immunoSEQ multiplex PCR reads. The table lists around 200,000 distinct CDR3 sequences, about 95% of them singletons. The sample was CD4+ T cells from PBMCs. These receptors were collected from a human donor with multiple sclerosis.

This chain links TRBV29-1 with TRBJ2-7; no definite D call. Trimming stripped 4 bases from V and 6 bases from J, with 16 bases between. This CDR3 contains 13 residues. Germline CDR1 SQVTM, CDR2 ANQGSEA. In DNA form, the CDR3 reads TGCAGCGTTGCGGGCTCTCGTTTTGGCGAGCAGTACTTC. This sequence encodes CSVAGSRFGEQYF.

V is TRBV5-1 and J is TRBJ2-1, with D tentatively TRBD1 or TRBD2 (6 bases each). The V gene's germline CDR1 is SGHRS and CDR2 YFSETQ. CDR3 size: 15 residues. V was pared by 2 bases and J by 7 bases, with 16 bases between. CDR3 sequence: CASSFNGGAGNEQFF. Written as DNA, the CDR3 is TGCGCCAGCAGCTTTAACGGGGGCGCTGGAAATGAGCAGTTCTTC.

The chain uses TRBV20-1 and TRBJ1-1; no clear D gene. Trimming cost V 6 bases and J 0 bases, with 14 bases left between them. CDR3 length: 14 amino acids. Germline lookup yields CDR1 DFQATT and CDR2 SNEGSKA (reference sequence). The CDR3 is CSATGRLLNTEAFF. DNA for the CDR3: TGCAGTGCGACCGGACGGCTGTTGAACACTGAAGCTTTCTTT.

The rearrangement links TRBV12-3 or TRBV12-4 to TRBJ1-1; D not resolved. V lost 0 bases and J 10 bases, leaving 15 bases between the germline ends. The CDR3 has 14 residues. The CDR3 sequence is CASSLANHIPLAFF. The CDR3 coding sequence is TGTGCCAGCAGTTTAGCTAACCACATCCCATTAGCTTTCTTT.

V is TRBV18 and J is TRBJ2-7; 8 bases map to TRBD2. The CDR3 is made up of 15 amino acids. Germline CDR1 and CDR2: KGHSH and LQKENI. J was trimmed by 2 bases and V by 3 bases; bases with no gene match: 6. In nucleotides, the CDR3 is TGTGCCAGCTCACCCGGACTAGCCGTTCCCTACGAGCAGTACTTC. It yields the protein CASSPGLAVPYEQYF.

The chain is built from TRBV9 and TRBJ2-1; D remains unclear. Germline CDR1 is SGDLS and CDR2 is YYNGEE. The ends were cut back, 2 bases at V and 4 bases at J, with 7 bases in the middle. The CDR3 has 13 residues. CDR3 loop: CASSVGQYNEQFF. The CDR3, as DNA: TGTGCCAGCAGCGTCGGGCAGTACAATGAGCAGTTCTTC. Using reference TRBV9 and TRBJ2-1 for the parts outside the CDR3, the full variable domain is DSGVTQTPKHLITATGQRVTLRCSPRSGDLSVYWYQQSLDQGLQFLIQYYNGEERAKGNILERFSAQQFPDLHSELNLSSLELGDSALYFCASSVGQYNEQFFGPGTRLTVL.

This clonotype showed up just once. This chain links TRBV5-6 with TRBJ2-1; the match to TRBD2 covers 9 bases. CDR1 and CDR2 from the germline V gene are SGHDT and YYEEEE. After removal of 1 base from V and 0 bases from J, the junction contained 8 bases not matched to a gene. This CDR3 has 18 residues. This CDR3 reads CASSLLSGGFGSYNEQFF. Written as DNA, the CDR3 is TGTGCCAGCAGCTTGTTGAGCGGGGGGTTCGGCTCCTACAATGAGCAGTTCTTC.

This rearrangement joins TRBV14 to TRBJ2-5; TRBD1 matches 8 bases. With V trimmed by 6 bases and J by 5 bases, 5 bases remained unmatched. The germline CDR1 and CDR2 sequences are SGHDN and FVKESK. The CDR3 is made up of 13 amino acids. CDR3 nucleotides: TGTGCCAGCAGGAAACAGGGGGACGAGACCCAGTACTTC. Protein product: CASRKQGDETQYF.

The chain is built from TRBV12-5 and TRBJ2-7; D unresolved. Trimming cost V 5 bases and J 6 bases, with 5 bases left between them. The germline V gene has CDR1 LGHNT and CDR2 FRNRAP. The CDR3 totals 10 residues. The CDR3 DNA reads TGTGCTAGTGGTAGGGCCGAGCAGTACTTC. Its translation is CASGRAEQYF.

The CDR3 region is CSARIWAHEQYF. As DNA, the CDR3 is TGCAGTGCTAGAATATGGGCCCACGAGCAGTACTTC. The V gene is TRBV20-1, the J gene TRBJ2-7; D gene uncertain. CDR1 and CDR2 (germline): DFQATT, SNEGSKA (reference sequence). V gave up 2 bases and J gave up 5 bases, with 10 bases separating them. The CDR3 sequence is 12 residues long.

This chain connects TRBV18 to TRBJ2-7; the match to TRBD2 covers 7 bases. The junction had 2 bases not matched to a gene; V was cut back by 4 bases and J by 8 bases. The germline V gene encodes CDR1 KGHSH and CDR2 LQKENI. The CDR3 loop spans 11 amino acids. In DNA, the CDR3 is TGTGCCAGCTCACGGGAGGGCCAGCAGTACGTC. Translation: CASSREGQQYV.

The sample holds a few counts of this clonotype. The V gene is TRBV7-8, the J gene TRBJ2-1; no clear D. Germline CDR1 SGHVS, CDR2 FQNEAQ. The CDR3 runs 14 residues. The V and J ends lost 0 bases and 8 bases respectively, with 11 bases between them. CDR3 coding DNA: TGTGCCAGCAGCTTAGCGCTATGGGGTGATGAGCAGTTCTTC. Protein product: CASSLALWGDEQFF.

This chain connects TRBV25-1 to TRBJ2-7, with 7 bases aligning to TRBD1. Germline assignment: CDR1 MGHDK and CDR2 SYGVNS. Losses at the gene ends were 6 bases for V and 3 bases for J; bases not matched to a gene: 11. The CDR3 runs to 15 residues. CDR3 coding DNA: TGTGCCAGCAGCGGCAAACACAGGGGACGCTACGAGCAGTACTTC. This codes for CASSGKHRGRYEQYF.

The chain carries TRBV11-2 and TRBJ2-5, with 8 nucleotides matching TRBD1. The V gene end was trimmed by 0 bases and the J gene end by 6 bases; junction bases not matched to a gene: 3. This CDR3 spans 14 amino acids. Germline assignment: CDR1 SGHAT and CDR2 FQNNGV. The CDR3 is CASSLDQGAQTQYF. The DNA of the CDR3 is TGTGCCAGCAGCTTAGACCAGGGGGCGCAGACCCAGTACTTC.

The rearrangement uses TRBV27 and TRBJ1-6; TRBD1 is a possible D gene (6 bases). The germline V gene encodes CDR1 MNHEY and CDR2 SMNVEV (reference sequence). Trimming took 5 bases from V and 5 from J, leaving 13 bases between them. The CDR3 runs 15 residues. The chain's CDR3 is CASSTRQANNSPLHF. CDR3 DNA sequence: TGTGCCAGCAGTACGAGACAGGCTAATAATTCACCCCTCCACTTT.

The gene calls are TRBV3-1 and TRBJ2-7; a weak D match, TRBD2 (6 bases). The length of the CDR3 is 16 residues. V was trimmed by 2 bases and J by 7 bases, leaving 21 bases between them. The germline gives CDR1 LGHDT, CDR2 YNNKEL (reference sequence). The CDR3: CASSQRRRARLEEQYF. CDR3 nucleotides: TGTGCCAGCAGCCAAAGGAGGAGGGCAAGGTTGGAGGAGCAGTACTTC.

The chain joins TRBV20-1 to TRBJ1-1; no clear D gene. With 5 bases removed from V and 4 bases from J, the gap between germline ends came to 5 bases. Germline lookup yields CDR1 DFQATT and CDR2 SNEGSKA (reference sequence). The CDR3 extends over 10 amino acids. CDR3 nucleotide sequence: TGCAGTGCTTTTTCCACTGAAGCTTTCTTT. Translating it yields CSAFSTEAFF.

In this sample, this clonotype turned up once. V gene TRBV5-1 combines with J gene TRBJ2-1, with no clear D. CDR1 is SGHRS, CDR2 YFSETQ, per germline. Deletions cut 4 bases from V and 5 bases from J, with 13 bases between. CDR3 length equals 14 residues. The CDR3 protein is CASSAADHHNEQFF. The CDR3 coding sequence is TGCGCCAGCAGCGCGGCCGACCACCACAATGAGCAGTTCTTC.

V usage is TRBV20-1 and J usage is TRBJ1-1; D may be TRBD1 (6 bases). Germline CDR1 is DFQATT and CDR2 is SNEGSKA (reference sequence). The CDR3 runs to 13 residues. Between the trimmed V and J ends, which lost 5 bases and 3 bases, there was a span of 13 bases. The CDR3 region is CSAPRGGDTEAFF. As DNA, the CDR3 is TGCAGTGCTCCAAGGGGGGGTGACACTGAAGCTTTCTTT.

The genes are TRBV7-6 and TRBJ2-5, with TRBD2 identical over 11 bases. V shed 4 bases, J shed 5 bases, and the junction held 12 bases outside the gene matches. Per germline, CDR1 SGHVS and CDR2 FNYEAQ. The CDR3 is 17 amino acids. This CDR3 is CASSSKGLAGGRETQYF. The CDR3 nucleotides read TGTGCCAGCAGCTCAAAAGGGCTAGCGGGGGGACGGGAGACCCAGTACTTC.

The chain links TRBV20-1 to TRBJ1-6; TRBD1 might be the D (5 bases). V was clipped by 3 bases and J by 7 bases, with 16 bases between them. The CDR3 spans 15 residues. Per germline, CDR1 DFQATT and CDR2 SNEGSKA (reference sequence). For the CDR3, the DNA is TGCAGTGCTAGGGGGGAGGGGCACGGAAATTCACCCCTCCACTTT. It specifies CSARGEGHGNSPLHF.

The V and J genes are TRBV19 and TRBJ1-2, with unresolved D. V lost 3 bases and J 4 bases, leaving 15 bases between the germline ends. Germline CDR1 LNHDA, CDR2 SQIVND (reference sequence). This CDR3 has 15 residues. CDR3 in DNA: TGTGCCAGTAGTATGGGTACTGGGCAGGTCTATGGCTACACCTTC. It translates to CASSMGTGQVYGYTF.

This rearrangement joins TRBV20-1 to TRBJ1-2, with 7 bases aligning to TRBD1. CDR1 is DFQATT and CDR2 is SNEGSKA in the germline V gene (reference sequence). V gave up 6 bases and J gave up 7 bases; unmatched junction bases: 8. The CDR3 is 12 amino acids. For the CDR3, the DNA is TGCAGTGCAAACGACAGGGCGGGTGGCTACACCTTC. The encoded protein is CSANDRAGGYTF.